This T cell receptor beta chain was observed in a study of T-cell reconstitution after alpha-beta-depleted transplantation in children. Molecular barcoding with unique molecular identifiers was used for the TCRbeta library. TCRdb independently ran MiXCR on the PCR reads; one entry per CDR3 protein. The sample holds 200,000 to 250,000 distinct CDR3 sequences, 7.5% to 10% seen once. This clonotype was detected many times. Germline V gene data show CDR1 as DFQATT and CDR2 as SNEGSKA (reference sequence). This CDR3 region has 12 residues. Trimming removed 5 bases from V and 4 bases from J, with 9 bases in between.

The chain carries TRBV20-1 and TRBJ1-5; TRBD1 is a possible D gene (5 bases). This sample comprised PBMCs from the stem cell graft donor, obtained from the stem cell graft. The receptor's source is a human donor who donated a stem cell graft to a child with SCID. The CDR3 nucleotides read TGCAGTGCTTGGGACCTGAATCAGCCCCAGCATTTT. Translating it yields CSAWDLNQPQHF.